This T cell receptor beta chain was captured in a study of glioma-infiltrating T cells. TCR alpha and beta CDR3 regions were amplified from RNA using iRepertoire nested multiplex PCR. TCRdb recomputed calls from the multiplex PCR reads with MiXCR, one row per CDR3 protein. Among around 350,000 distinct CDR3 sequences listed, roughly two fifths were seen once. The CDR3 consists of 14 residues. V lost 2 bases to trimming and J lost 5 bases, with 13 bases between them. Germline loops: CDR1 MDHEN, CDR2 SYDVKM. This chain links TRBV28 with TRBJ2-7; no firm D call. The sample comprised glioma tissue, nonneoplastic brain tissue, or PBMCs (not recorded which). The receptor's source is a human donor with low-grade glioma or glioblastoma, undergoing nonglioma brain surgery, or in good health (not recorded which). CDR3 loop: CASSLGGLSHEQYF. The CDR3 DNA reads TGTGCCAGCAGTTTAGGCGGTTTGTCTCACGAGCAGTACTTC. Full variable domain (missing parts from reference TRBV28 and TRBJ2-7): DVKVTQSSRYLVKRTGEKVFLECVQDMDHENMFWYRQDPGLGLRLIYFSYDVKMKEKGDIPEGYSVSREKKERFSLILESASTNQTSMYLCASSLGGLSHEQYFGPGTRLTVT.